This TCR beta chain came from a study of tumor-infiltrating lymphocytes in localized non-small cell lung cancer. Study overall: Several tumor histologies, both smoking statuses, and some post-neoadjuvant chemotherapy samples were included. Study-level results: T-cell fraction did not differ between immunotypes IM1 and IM2.

Clones were read by immunoSEQ multiplex PCR, and TCRdb kept only the in-frame ones, dropping some. Among more than 12,000 clones, about two thirds were seen once, and the ten largest hold less than 25%. On this clone: Its antigen is not known.

The ends lost 2 bases at V and 8 bases at J; junction bases unmatched: 8. CDR1 is MNHNY, CDR2 SVGAGI, per germline (reference sequence). The CDR3 contains 15 residues. The source of this sequence is a human donor with non-small cell lung cancer. Sequencing was carried out using uninvolved lung tissue not adjacent to the tumor. The rearrangement links TRBV6-6 to TRBJ2-1, with 8 nucleotides matching TRBD2. The CDR3 DNA follows: TGTGCCAGCAGTTACGTGGGACTAGGTGGTGATGAGCAGTTCTTC. Its protein product is CASSYVGLGGDEQFF.